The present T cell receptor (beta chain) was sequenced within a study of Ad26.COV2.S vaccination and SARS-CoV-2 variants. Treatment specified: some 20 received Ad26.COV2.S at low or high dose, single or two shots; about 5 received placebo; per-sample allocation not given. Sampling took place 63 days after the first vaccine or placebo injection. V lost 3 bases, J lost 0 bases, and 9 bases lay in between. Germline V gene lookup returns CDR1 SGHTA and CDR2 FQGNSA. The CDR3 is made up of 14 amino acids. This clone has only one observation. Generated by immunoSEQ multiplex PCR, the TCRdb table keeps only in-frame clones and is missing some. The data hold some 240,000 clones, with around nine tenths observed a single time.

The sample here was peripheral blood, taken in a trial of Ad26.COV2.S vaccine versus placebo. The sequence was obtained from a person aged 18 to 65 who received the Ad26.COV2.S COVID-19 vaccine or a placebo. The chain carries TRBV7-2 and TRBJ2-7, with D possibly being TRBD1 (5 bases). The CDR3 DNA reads TGTGCCAGCAGCTTTCAGGGAAGCTCCTACGAGCAGTACTTC. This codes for CASSFQGSSYEQYF.